This is a list of T cell receptor beta chains from one sample in a study of blood T cell repertoires in COVID-19. Some clones are missing from TCRdb's copy, which holds only in-frame ones; the method was immunoSEQ multiplex PCR. The sample has more than 150,000 clones, around 80% seen once; the top ten hold 17%. Input material: PBMCs or T cells enriched from blood (not recorded which). Receptor source: a woman in her 50s who had recovered from COVID-19. CDR3s include the opening cysteine and the closing phenylalanine or tryptophan. The D gene is left open where the match is weak. Clone size is given for some rows only: seen once, a few or many times, or a class if the clone is expanded.

>TRBD1|.|TRBJ1-5|TRBV4-3
TGCGCCAGCAGCCAAGATCGGACAGGTAGCAATCAGCCCCAGCATTTT
CASSQDRTGSNQPQHF
>.|.|TRBJ2-1|TRBV15
TGTGCCACCAGCAGAGGACTCCCACTTGAGCAGTTCTTC
CATSRGLPLEQFF
>.|.|TRBJ2-6|TRBV19
TGTGCCAGTAGTATAGATCGGACTGCTGGGGCCAACGTCCTGACTTTC
CASSIDRTAGANVLTF
>TRBD2|.|TRBJ2-1|TRBV7-8
TGTGCCAGCAGCCCACGTAGCGGGAGAATTAATGAGCAGTTCTTC
CASSPRSGRINEQFF
>.|.|TRBJ2-1|TRBV11-2
TGTGCCAGCAGTACCAGGGGCGCGAGCTCCTACAATGAGCAGTTCTTC
CASSTRGASSYNEQFF
>TRBD1|.|TRBJ1-5|TRBV7-9
TGTGCCAGCAGCTCGACAGGGACCGATAGCAATCAGCCCCAGCATTTT
CASSSTGTDSNQPQHF
>TRBD2|few|TRBJ2-5|TRBV5-6
TGTGCCAGCAGCTTTCAAACTAGCGGGAGACGCAGGGAGACCCAGTACTTC
CASSFQTSGRRRETQYF
>TRBD2|once|TRBJ2-3|TRBV7-2
TGTGCCAGCAGCCCTAGGACTAGCGGAGATACGCAGTATTTT
CASSPRTSGDTQYF
>.|.|TRBJ2-5|TRBV21-1
TGTGCCAGCACCTCCAGGAGAGGTACGGGACAGGGGGCGTTAAAGACCCAGTACTTC
CASTSRRGTGQGALKTQYF
>TRBD2|.|TRBJ2-7|TRBV7-8
TGTGCCAGCAGCTCGCTAGCGGGAGGAGACTCCTACGAGCAGTACTTC
CASSSLAGGDSYEQYF
>.|many|TRBJ2-1|TRBV6-5
TGTGCCAGCAGTTACGAGGCTAGCTCTTACAATGAGCAGTTCTTC
CASSYEASSYNEQFF
>TRBD1|.|TRBJ1-5|TRBV6-5
TGTGCCAGCACCCGACAGGGAATAGGCAATCAGCCCCAGCATTTT
CASTRQGIGNQPQHF
>TRBD1|few|TRBJ1-2|TRBV30
TGTGCCTGGACCGGTAGGGGGCCTTACACCTTC
CAWTGRGPYTF
>.|once|TRBJ2-7|TRBV19
TGTGCCAGTAGTTCTCGACAGGGAGGATCCTACGAGCAGTACTTC
CASSSRQGGSYEQYF
>.|.|TRBJ1-3|TRBV30
TGTGCCTGGAGGCGGGAGCAGGGTAGCACCATATATTTT
CAWRREQGSTIYF
>.|.|TRBJ1-1|TRBV10-1
TGCGCCAGGCGAAGGAGGAACACTGAAGCTTTCTTT
CARRRRNTEAFF
>TRBD2|once|TRBJ2-1|TRBV6-2/TRBV6-3
TGTGCCAGCAGTTACGGGAGGGGTGAGCAGTTCTTC
CASSYGRGEQFF
>TRBD1|.|TRBJ2-4|TRBV5-4
TGTGCCAGCAGCTTAACAGGGGTTGGAGCCAAAAACATTCAGTACTTC
CASSLTGVGAKNIQYF
>TRBD2|.|TRBJ2-7|TRBV7-9
TGTGCCAGCAGCTCAGCAGATAGCGGGAAGCCCTACGAGCAGTACTTC
CASSSADSGKPYEQYF
>TRBD1|.|TRBJ1-1|TRBV6-5
TGTGCCACCCGACAGGGATCGGTCACTGAAGCTTTCTTT
CATRQGSVTEAFF
>TRBD1|.|TRBJ1-4|TRBV7-9
TGTGCCAGCAGCCCGACAGGGGGGGGATATGAAAAACTGTTTTTT
CASSPTGGGYEKLFF
>.|.|TRBJ1-6|TRBV6-2/TRBV6-3
TGTGCCAGCAGTTACGGCGGGCCACCTTACCGCTTT
CASSYGGPPYRF
>.|few|TRBJ2-1|TRBV30
TGTGCCTCCGAAAGGACTGGTGAGCAGTTCTTC
CASERTGEQFF
>TRBD1|.|TRBJ1-1|TRBV7-8
TGTGCCAGCAGCTCCCAGGGACAGCAGAACACTGAAGCTTTCTTT
CASSSQGQQNTEAFF
>.|.|TRBJ1-3|TRBV5-1
TGCGCCAGCAGCTTCGCCGGGTACGGAAACACCATATATTTT
CASSFAGYGNTIYF
>.|few|TRBJ1-5|TRBV6-5
TGTGCCAGCAGTTCTATAGATCAGCCCCAGCATTTT
CASSSIDQPQHF
>TRBD1|.|TRBJ2-5|TRBV5-1
TGCGCCAGCAGCTTTACCGGGACAGGGGGCGCAGGGGAGACCCAGTACTTC
CASSFTGTGGAGETQYF
>TRBD2|.|TRBJ2-1|TRBV4-1
TGCGCCAGCAGCCAAGGCGGGAGTGGTACATACAATGAGCAGTTCTTC
CASSQGGSGTYNEQFF